This T cell receptor (beta chain) comes out of a study of human T cells and chemical hapten exposure. V was trimmed by 3 bases and J by 2 bases, leaving 19 bases between them. Germline V lookup: CDR1 GTSNPN, CDR2 SVGIG (reference sequence). This CDR3 spans 16 amino acids. Turning to this clonotype: The antigen is undetermined.

Whole-study findings and limits: Significantly more large CDR3 similarity clusters arose among expanded TCRs than among controls. Counts of expanded TCRs at PT1 were positively correlated with patch test score.

The time point denotes: patch test 3, about 24 weeks after DPC sensitization. Treatment defined: therapeutic diphenylcyclopropenone sensitization with weekly scalp DPC. MiXCR, applied by TCRdb to the RACE reads, yields one record per CDR3 protein. The sample consists of about 76,000 distinct CDR3 sequences, roughly 13% of them appearing once. The chain couples TRBV30 to TRBJ1-1; a weak D match, TRBD1 (5 bases). The sequencing here drew on whole blood, taken in connection with sensitization to the hapten diphenylcyclopropenone (DPC). This TCR derives from a woman in her forties or fifties with alopecia areata. Some clones in this sample may be carry-over from other donors' samples. CDR3 region: CAWRPLGARANTEAFF. CDR3 DNA: TGTGCCTGGAGGCCGCTTGGGGCGAGGGCCAACACTGAAGCTTTCTTT.